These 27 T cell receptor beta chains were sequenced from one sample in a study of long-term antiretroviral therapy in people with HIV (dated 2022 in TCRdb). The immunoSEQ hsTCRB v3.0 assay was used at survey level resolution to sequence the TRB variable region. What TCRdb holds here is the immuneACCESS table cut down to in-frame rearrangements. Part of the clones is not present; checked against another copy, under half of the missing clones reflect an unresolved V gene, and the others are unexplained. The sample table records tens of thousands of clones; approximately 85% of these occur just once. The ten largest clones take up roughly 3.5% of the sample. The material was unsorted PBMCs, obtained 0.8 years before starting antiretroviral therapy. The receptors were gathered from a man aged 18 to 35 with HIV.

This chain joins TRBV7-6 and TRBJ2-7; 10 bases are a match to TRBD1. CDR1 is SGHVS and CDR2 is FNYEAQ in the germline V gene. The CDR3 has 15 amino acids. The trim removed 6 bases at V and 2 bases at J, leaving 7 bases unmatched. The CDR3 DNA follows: TGTGCCAGCAGTTCCGGGACAGGGGCTCCCTACGAGCAGTACTTC. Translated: CASSSGTGAPYEQYF.

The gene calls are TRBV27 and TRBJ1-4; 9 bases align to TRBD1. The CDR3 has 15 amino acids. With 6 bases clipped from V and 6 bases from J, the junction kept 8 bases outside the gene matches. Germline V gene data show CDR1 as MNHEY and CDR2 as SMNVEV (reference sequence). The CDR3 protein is CASSPTGGWDEKLFF. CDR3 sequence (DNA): TGTGCCAGCAGCCCAACAGGGGGCTGGGATGAAAAACTGTTTTTT.

CDR3 sequence reads: CAIMRAGQVSYEQYF. CDR3 DNA sequence: TGTGCCATAATGCGAGCGGGACAAGTCTCCTACGAGCAGTACTTC. V usage is TRBV2 and J usage is TRBJ2-7, with D possibly being TRBD2 (7 bases). The CDR3 contains 15 residues. V lost 10 bases and J 0 bases, leaving 19 bases between the germline ends. Germline V CDR1 and CDR2: SNHLY, FYNNEI.

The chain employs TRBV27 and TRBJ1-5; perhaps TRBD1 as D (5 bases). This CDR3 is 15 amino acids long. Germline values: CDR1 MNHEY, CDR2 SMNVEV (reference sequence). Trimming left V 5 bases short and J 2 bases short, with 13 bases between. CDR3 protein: CASSPGTAGNQPQHF. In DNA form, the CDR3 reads TGTGCCAGCAGTCCCGGGACGGCGGGCAATCAGCCCCAGCATTTT.

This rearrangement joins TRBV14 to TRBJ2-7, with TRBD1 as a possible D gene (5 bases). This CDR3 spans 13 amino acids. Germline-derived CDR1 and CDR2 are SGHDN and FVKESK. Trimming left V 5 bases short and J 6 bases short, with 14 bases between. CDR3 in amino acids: CASSYQGGGEQYF. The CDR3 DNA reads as TGTGCCAGCAGCTACCAGGGCGGCGGCGAGCAGTACTTC.

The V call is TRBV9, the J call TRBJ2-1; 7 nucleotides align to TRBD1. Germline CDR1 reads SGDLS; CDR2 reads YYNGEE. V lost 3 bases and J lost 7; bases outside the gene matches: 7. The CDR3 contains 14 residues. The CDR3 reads CASSATGNGNEQFF. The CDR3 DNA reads TGTGCCAGCAGCGCGACAGGGAATGGTAATGAGCAGTTCTTC.

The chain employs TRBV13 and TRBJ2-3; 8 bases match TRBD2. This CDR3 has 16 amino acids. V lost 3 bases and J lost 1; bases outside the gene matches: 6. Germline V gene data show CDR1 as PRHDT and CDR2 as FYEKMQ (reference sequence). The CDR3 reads CASSFQRGTRTDTQYF. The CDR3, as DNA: TGTGCCAGCAGCTTCCAGCGGGGGACTCGCACAGATACGCAGTATTTT.

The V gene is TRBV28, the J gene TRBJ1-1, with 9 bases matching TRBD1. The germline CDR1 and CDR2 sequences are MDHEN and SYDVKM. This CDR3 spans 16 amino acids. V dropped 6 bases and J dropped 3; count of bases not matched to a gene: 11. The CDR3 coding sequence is TGTGCCAGCAGATCATGGGACAGGGTGACGTACACTGAAGCTTTCTTT. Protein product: CASRSWDRVTYTEAFF.

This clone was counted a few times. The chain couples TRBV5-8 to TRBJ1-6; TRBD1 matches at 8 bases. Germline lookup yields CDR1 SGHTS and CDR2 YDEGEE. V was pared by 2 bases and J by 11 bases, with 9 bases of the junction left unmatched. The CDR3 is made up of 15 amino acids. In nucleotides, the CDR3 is TGTGCCAGCAGCTTCCGGGACAGGTCATCTACACCCCTCCACTTT. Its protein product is CASSFRDRSSTPLHF.

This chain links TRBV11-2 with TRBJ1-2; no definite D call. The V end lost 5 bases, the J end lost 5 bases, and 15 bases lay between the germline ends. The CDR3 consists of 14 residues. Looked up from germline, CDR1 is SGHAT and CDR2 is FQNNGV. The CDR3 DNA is TGTGCCAGCAGCCCCGATCAGGTTTCGTATGGCTACACCTTC. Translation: CASSPDQVSYGYTF.

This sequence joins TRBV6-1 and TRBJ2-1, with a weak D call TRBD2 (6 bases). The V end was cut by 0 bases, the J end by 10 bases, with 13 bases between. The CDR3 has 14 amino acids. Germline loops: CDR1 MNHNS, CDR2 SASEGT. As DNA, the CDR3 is TGTGCCAGCAGTGAAGCGCTGGGGAGGCGGGAGCAGTTCTTC. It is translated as CASSEALGRREQFF.

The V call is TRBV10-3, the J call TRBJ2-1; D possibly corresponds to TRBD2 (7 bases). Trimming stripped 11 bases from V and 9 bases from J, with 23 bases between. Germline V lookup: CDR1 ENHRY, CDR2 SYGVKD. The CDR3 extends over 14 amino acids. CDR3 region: CAAKPDAGGREQFF. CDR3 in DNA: TGTGCCGCGAAACCGGACGCCGGGGGGCGTGAGCAGTTCTTC.

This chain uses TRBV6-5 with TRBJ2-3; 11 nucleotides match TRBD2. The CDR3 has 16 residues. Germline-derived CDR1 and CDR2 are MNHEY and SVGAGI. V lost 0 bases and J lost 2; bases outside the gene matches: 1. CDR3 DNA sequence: TGTGCCAGCAGTTACTCACTAGCGGGAGACACAGATACGCAGTATTTT. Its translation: CASSYSLAGDTDTQYF.

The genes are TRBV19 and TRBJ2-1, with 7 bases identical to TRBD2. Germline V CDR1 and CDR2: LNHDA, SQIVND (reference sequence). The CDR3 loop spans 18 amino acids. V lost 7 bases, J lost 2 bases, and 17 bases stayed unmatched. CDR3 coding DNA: TGTGCCAGTATCCCCGGGACTATCGTGGTCGGGCCCTACAATGAGCAGTTCTTC. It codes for CASIPGTIVVGPYNEQFF.

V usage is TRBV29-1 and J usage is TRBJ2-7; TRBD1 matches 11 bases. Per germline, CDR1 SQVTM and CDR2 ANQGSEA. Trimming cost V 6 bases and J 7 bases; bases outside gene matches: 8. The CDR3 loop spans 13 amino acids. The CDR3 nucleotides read TGCAGCGTGGGGACAGGGGGAGCGGGGGAGCAGTACTTC. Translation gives CSVGTGGAGEQYF.

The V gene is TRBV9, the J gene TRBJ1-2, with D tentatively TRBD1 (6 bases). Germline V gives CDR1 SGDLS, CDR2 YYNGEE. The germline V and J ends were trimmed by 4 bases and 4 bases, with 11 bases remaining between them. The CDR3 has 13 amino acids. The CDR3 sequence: CASSPLTGYGYTF. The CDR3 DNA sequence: TGTGCCAGCAGCCCCCTGACAGGCTATGGCTACACCTTC. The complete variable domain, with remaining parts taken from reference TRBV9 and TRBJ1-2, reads DSGVTQTPKHLITATGQRVTLRCSPRSGDLSVYWYQQSLDQGLQFLIQYYNGEERAKGNILERFSAQQFPDLHSELNLSSLELGDSALYFCASSPLTGYGYTFGSGTRLTVV.

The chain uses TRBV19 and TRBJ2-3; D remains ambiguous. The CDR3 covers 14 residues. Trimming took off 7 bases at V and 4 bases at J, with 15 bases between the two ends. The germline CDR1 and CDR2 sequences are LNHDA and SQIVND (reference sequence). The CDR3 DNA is TGTGCCAGTACGCAGAACCCTTTCCCAGATACGCAGTATTTT. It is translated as CASTQNPFPDTQYF.

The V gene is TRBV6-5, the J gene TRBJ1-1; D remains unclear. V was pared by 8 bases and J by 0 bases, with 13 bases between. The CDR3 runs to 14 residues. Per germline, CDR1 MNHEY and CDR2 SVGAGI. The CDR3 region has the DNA TGTGCCAGCTCTAGGGAGCTAATGAACACTGAAGCTTTCTTT. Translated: CASSRELMNTEAFF.

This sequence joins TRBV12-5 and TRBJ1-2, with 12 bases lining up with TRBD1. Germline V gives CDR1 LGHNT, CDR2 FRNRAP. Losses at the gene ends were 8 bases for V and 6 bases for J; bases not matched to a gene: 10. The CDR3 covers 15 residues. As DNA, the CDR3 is TGTGCTAGTACCGGGACAGGGGGCTCCCGGGATGGCTACACCTTC. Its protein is CASTGTGGSRDGYTF.

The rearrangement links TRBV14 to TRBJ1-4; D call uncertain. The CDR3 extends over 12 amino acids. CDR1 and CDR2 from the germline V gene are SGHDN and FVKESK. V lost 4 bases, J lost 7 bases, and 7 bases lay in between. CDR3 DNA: TGTGCCAGCAGCCCCGTAGGTGAAAAACTGTTTTTT. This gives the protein CASSPVGEKLFF.

The CDR3 is CASSYDRADTQYF. CDR3 bases: TGTGCCAGCAGTTACGACAGGGCAGATACGCAGTATTTT. The V call is TRBV6-6, the J call TRBJ2-3; TRBD1 matches at 7 bases. The CDR3 is 13 residues long. V gave up 2 bases and J gave up 4 bases; unmatched junction bases: 0. Germline V gene data show CDR1 as MNHNY and CDR2 as SVGAGI (reference sequence).

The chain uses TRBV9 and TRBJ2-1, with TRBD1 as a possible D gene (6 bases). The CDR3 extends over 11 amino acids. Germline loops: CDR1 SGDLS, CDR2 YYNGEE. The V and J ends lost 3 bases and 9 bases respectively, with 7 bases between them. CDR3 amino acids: CASSEGVEQFF. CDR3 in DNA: TGTGCCAGCAGCGAGGGGGTTGAGCAGTTCTTC. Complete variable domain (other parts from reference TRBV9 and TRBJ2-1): DSGVTQTPKHLITATGQRVTLRCSPRSGDLSVYWYQQSLDQGLQFLIQYYNGEERAKGNILERFSAQQFPDLHSELNLSSLELGDSALYFCASSEGVEQFFGPGTRLTVL.

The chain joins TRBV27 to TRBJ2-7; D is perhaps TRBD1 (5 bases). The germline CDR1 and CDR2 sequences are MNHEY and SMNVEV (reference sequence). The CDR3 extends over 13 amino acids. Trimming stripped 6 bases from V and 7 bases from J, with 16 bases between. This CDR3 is CASRNPGIPEQYF. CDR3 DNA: TGTGCCAGCAGGAACCCAGGGATCCCGGAGCAGTACTTC.

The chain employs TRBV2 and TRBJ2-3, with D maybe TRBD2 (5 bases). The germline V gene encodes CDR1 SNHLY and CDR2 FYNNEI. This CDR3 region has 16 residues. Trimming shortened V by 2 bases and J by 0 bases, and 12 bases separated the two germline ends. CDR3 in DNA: TGTGCCAGCAGTGAATTGAGGGTTACTAGCACAGATACGCAGTATTTT. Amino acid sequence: CASSELRVTSTDTQYF.

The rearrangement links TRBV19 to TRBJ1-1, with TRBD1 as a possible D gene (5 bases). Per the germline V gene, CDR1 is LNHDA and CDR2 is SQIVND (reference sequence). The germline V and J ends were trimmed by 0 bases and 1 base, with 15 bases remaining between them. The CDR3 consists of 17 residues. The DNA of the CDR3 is TGTGCCAGTAGTATAGACGGGATGGGACGGCAGAACACTGAAGCTTTCTTT. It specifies CASSIDGMGRQNTEAFF.

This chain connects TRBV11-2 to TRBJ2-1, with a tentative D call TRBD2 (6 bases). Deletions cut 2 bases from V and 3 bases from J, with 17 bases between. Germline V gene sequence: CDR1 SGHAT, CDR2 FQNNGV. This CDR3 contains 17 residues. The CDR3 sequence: CASSLYEPEGFYNEQFF. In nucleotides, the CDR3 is TGTGCCAGCAGCTTATATGAGCCGGAGGGATTCTACAATGAGCAGTTCTTC. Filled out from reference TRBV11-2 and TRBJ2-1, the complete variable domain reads EAGVAQSPRYKIIEKRQSVAFWCNPISGHATLYWYQQILGQGPKLLIQFQNNGVVDDSQLPKDRFSAERLKGVDSTLKIQPAKLEDSAVYLCASSLYEPEGFYNEQFFGPGTRLTVL.

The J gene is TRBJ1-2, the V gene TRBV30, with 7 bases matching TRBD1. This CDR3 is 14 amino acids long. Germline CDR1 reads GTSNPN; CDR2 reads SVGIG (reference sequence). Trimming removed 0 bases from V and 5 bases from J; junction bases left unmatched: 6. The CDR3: CAWSVPRGLYGYTF. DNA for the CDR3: TGTGCCTGGAGTGTACCCAGGGGGTTATATGGCTACACCTTC.